The next 8 T cell receptor beta chains were all read from a single sample in a study of cytomegalovirus exposure and HLA in healthy donors. A multiplex PCR was run with 60 Vbeta primers and 13 Jbeta primers. Profiled with immunoSEQ multiplex PCR; TCRdb holds only in-frame clones, not every one. Of approximately 170,000 clones detected, about 77% appear once; the ten largest clones hold roughly 7.3%. The sequenced sample was PBMCs. These receptors came from a male donor in good health and CMV-seropositive.

The genes are TRBV2 and TRBJ2-5; 7 bases line up with TRBD1. CDR1 SNHLY and CDR2 FYNNEI come from the germline V gene. The junction had 7 bases not matched to a gene; V was cut back by 4 bases and J by 5 bases. The CDR3 is made up of 14 amino acids. The CDR3 region is CASSVRGGGETQYF. Written as DNA, the CDR3 is TGTGCCAGCAGTGTGCGAGGGGGCGGGGAGACCCAGTACTTC.

The CDR3 here is CASSIRGSNTGELFF. In nucleotides, the CDR3 is TGTGCCAGCAGTATCAGGGGTTCGAACACCGGGGAGCTGTTTTTT. The V and J genes are TRBV7-9 and TRBJ2-2; D might be TRBD1 (6 bases). The CDR3 consists of 15 residues. Between the trimmed V and J ends, which lost 6 bases and 0 bases, there was a span of 11 bases. Per germline, CDR1 SEHNR and CDR2 FQNEAQ (reference sequence).

This clone was detected once. The gene calls are TRBV5-1 and TRBJ2-1; TRBD1 might be the D (6 bases). V lost 4 bases, J lost 4 bases, and 15 bases lay in between. The germline gives CDR1 SGHRS, CDR2 YFSETQ. CDR3 length: 15 residues. CDR3 bases: TGCGCCAGCAGCCCCAGGACAGCTGATTACAATGAGCAGTTCTTC. The encoded protein is CASSPRTADYNEQFF. The complete variable domain, with remaining parts taken from reference TRBV5-1 and TRBJ2-1, reads KAGVTQTPRYLIKTRGQQVTLSCSPISGHRSVSWYQQTPGQGLQFLFEYFSETQRNKGNFPGRFSGRQFSNSRSEMNVSTLELGDSALYLCASSPRTADYNEQFFGPGTRLTVL.

The rearrangement joins TRBV4-2 to TRBJ2-5, with 11 positions matching TRBD1. V lost 0 bases and J lost 1; bases outside the gene matches: 4. In germline, CDR1 is LGHNA, CDR2 YNFKEQ. The CDR3 is 17 amino acids. CDR3 protein: CASSQERTGGSQETQYF. Here the CDR3 DNA reads TGTGCCAGCAGCCAAGAAAGGACAGGGGGCTCCCAAGAGACCCAGTACTTC.

V gene TRBV28 combines with J gene TRBJ1-2; D not certain. The ends were cut back, 5 bases at V and 3 bases at J, with 7 bases in the middle. From germline, CDR1 is MDHEN and CDR2 SYDVKM. CDR3 length: 12 residues. The chain's CDR3 is CASSIRDYGYTF. CDR3 DNA: TGTGCCAGCAGTATCCGTGACTATGGCTACACCTTC.

V usage is TRBV5-1 and J usage is TRBJ2-7; TRBD1 matches 10 bases. Trimming at V came to 2 bases and at J to 1 base, leaving 3 bases not matched to a gene. Germline assignment: CDR1 SGHRS and CDR2 YFSETQ. This CDR3 spans 15 amino acids. DNA for the CDR3: TGCGCCAGCAGCTTAGGGACAGGGGCTTCCTACGAGCAGTACTTC. Translated: CASSLGTGASYEQYF.

This CDR3 is CASSNRQGTYEQYF. The DNA of the CDR3 is TGTGCCAGCAGCAATAGACAGGGAACCTACGAGCAGTACTTC. V gene TRBV5-6 combines with J gene TRBJ2-7; TRBD1 matches 7 bases. The CDR3 is 14 residues long. Germline CDR1 reads SGHDT; CDR2 reads YYEEEE. J lost 2 bases, V lost 4 bases, and 6 bases had no gene match.

Of note for this clone: Germline is not matched at one junction end, which may reflect a read error. The genes are TRBV7-7 and TRBJ1-2; no clear D gene. Per germline, CDR1 SSHAT and CDR2 FNYEAQ (reference sequence). CDR3 length equals 12 residues. This CDR3 is CASSLPSWAYTF. The CDR3 DNA reads as TGTGCTAGCAGCTTACCCTCCTGGGCCTACACCTTC.